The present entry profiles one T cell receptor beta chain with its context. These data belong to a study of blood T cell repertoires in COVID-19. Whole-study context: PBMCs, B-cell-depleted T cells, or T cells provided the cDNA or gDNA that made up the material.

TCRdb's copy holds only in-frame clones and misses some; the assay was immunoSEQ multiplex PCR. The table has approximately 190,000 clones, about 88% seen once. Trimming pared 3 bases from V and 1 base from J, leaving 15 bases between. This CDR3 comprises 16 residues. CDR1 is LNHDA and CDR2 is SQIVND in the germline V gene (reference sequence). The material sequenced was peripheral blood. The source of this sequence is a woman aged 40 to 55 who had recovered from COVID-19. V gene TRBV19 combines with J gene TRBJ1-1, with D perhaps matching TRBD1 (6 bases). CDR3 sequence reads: CASSMGPGRGNTEAFF. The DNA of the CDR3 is TGTGCCAGTAGTATGGGGCCGGGCAGGGGGAACACTGAAGCTTTCTTT.